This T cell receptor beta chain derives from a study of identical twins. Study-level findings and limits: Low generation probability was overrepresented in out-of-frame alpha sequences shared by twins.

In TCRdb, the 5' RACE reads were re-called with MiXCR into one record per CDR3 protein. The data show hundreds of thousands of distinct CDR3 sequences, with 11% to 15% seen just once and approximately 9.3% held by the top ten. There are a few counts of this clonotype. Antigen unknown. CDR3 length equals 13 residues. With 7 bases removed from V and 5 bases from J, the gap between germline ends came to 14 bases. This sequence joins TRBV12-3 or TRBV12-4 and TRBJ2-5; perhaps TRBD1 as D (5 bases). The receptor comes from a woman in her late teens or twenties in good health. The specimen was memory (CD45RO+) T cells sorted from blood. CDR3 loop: CASTHRRAETQYF. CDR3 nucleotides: TGTGCCAGCACGCACAGGCGAGCGGAGACCCAGTACTTC.